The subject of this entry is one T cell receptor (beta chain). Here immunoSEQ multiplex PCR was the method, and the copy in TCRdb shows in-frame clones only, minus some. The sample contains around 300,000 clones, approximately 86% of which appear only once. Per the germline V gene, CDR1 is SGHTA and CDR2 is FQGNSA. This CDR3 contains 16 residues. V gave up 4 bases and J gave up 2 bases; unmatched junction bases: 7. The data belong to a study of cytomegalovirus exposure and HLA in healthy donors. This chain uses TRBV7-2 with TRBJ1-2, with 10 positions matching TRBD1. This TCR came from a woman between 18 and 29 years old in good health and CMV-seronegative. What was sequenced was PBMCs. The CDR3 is CASSSQTGGANYGYTF. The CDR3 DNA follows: TGTGCCAGCAGCTCGCAGACAGGGGGCGCGAACTATGGCTACACCTTC.